This TCR beta chain emerged from a study of blood T cell repertoires in COVID-19. How the authors handled the data: Estimated nucleated cell counts came from reference gene primer amplification. Clones were sequenced by immunoSEQ multiplex PCR, and TCRdb holds only the in-frame ones, with some missing. V, J and clone size reflect that table, while D and trimming were determined from the DNA. The sample records about 100,000 clones, approximately 89% being singletons. This clone was counted a single time. V was cut by 1 base and J by 2 bases, with 3 bases left in between. CDR1 and CDR2 (germline): MGHRA, YSYEKL. This CDR3 has 12 residues.

Source material: peripheral blood. The chain carries TRBV4-1 and TRBJ2-7, with unresolved D. The receptor was derived from a woman under 40 with acute or convalescent COVID-19. The CDR3 DNA sequence: TGCGCCAGCAGCCAAGGAGCCTACGAGCAGTACTTC. It encodes CASSQGAYEQYF.